This T cell receptor beta chain emerged from a study of shared clonotypes between healthy human individuals. Overall study: Per-donor plates numbered three CD4 naive, three CD4 memory, two CD8 naive and one CD8 memory.

Here immunoSEQ multiplex PCR was the method, and the copy in TCRdb shows in-frame clones only, minus some. The sample has around 1.1 million clones; approximately 80% are singletons. The receptor's source is a man younger than 30 in good health. Some clones in this sample may be carry-over from other donors' samples. The sample comprised memory CD4+ T cells from PBMCs. Subset reported: CD45RA-negative fraction.

CDR3 region: CASSPYGTYEQYF. The CDR3 region has the DNA TGTGCCAGCTCACCATACGGGACCTACGAGCAGTACTTC. The chain has TRBV18 and TRBJ2-7, with D possibly TRBD2 on 5 matching bases. The germline gives CDR1 KGHSH, CDR2 LQKENI. The CDR3 loop spans 13 amino acids. The V end was cut by 2 bases, the J end by 2 bases, with 7 bases between.